This T cell receptor beta chain was recovered during a study of read filtering for tumor transcriptome and immune sequencing. The V end lost 0 bases, the J end lost 2 bases, and 12 bases lay between the germline ends. There are 16 residues in the CDR3. Germline values: CDR1 SNHLY, CDR2 FYNNEI. This clonotype has a handful of counts. From roughly 0.4 ug of RNA, a library with molecular barcoded alpha/delta and beta/gamma adaptors was made. TCRdb used MiXCR to reprocess the reads, holding one entry per CDR3 protein. Of around 60,000 distinct CDR3 sequences listed, about a fifth are singletons. The clonotype originates from a donor aged 40 or over with multiple myeloma. V is TRBV2 and J is TRBJ2-3, with D possibly being TRBD2 (6 bases). Material for sequencing was a population of CD138-negative cells sorted from bone marrow. In nucleotides, the CDR3 is TGTGCCAGCAGTGAAGCTCGGAGACTAGTCACAGATACGCAGTATTTT. Its protein product is CASSEARRLVTDTQYF.